This T cell receptor (beta chain) was sequenced for a study of blood T cells in healthy people across ages (dated by TCRdb to the mid-2010s). As for the study more broadly: In model experiments, template switching captured about one uniquely barcoded TCR beta cDNA molecule for every two T cells. Using the same blood draw, the study looked at two additional independent replicas of 1 million unique cDNA reads for two donors, one aged 18 to 30 and the other aged 80 or older. The donors were split into four age groups: young (average about 16 years), middle-aged (nearly 40), aged (approximately 60) and long-lived (approximately 80). The study measured age-related changes in TCR beta repertoire diversity using deep sequencing normalized with unique cDNA molecular identifiers.

General findings and caveats noted by the study authors: Compared with the aged group, more naive CD4+ T cells, fewer expanded clones and increased TCR diversity were shown by the long-lived group, suggesting age selection. Observed TCR beta diversity per million T cells fell roughly linearly with age, and a significant reduction was already apparent by age roughly 40. Because profiling used bulk unsorted PBMCs, naive and antigen-experienced compartments could not be compared conclusively. A strong correlation was found between observed TCR beta diversity and the percentage of naive T cells measured by flow cytometry. The CMV infection status of donors was not known, potentially confounding age-related changes in expanded clonotypes. Estimates of total diversity based on one million sequenced T cells were considered lower bounds and underestimates.

The library relied on 5' RACE. Sequenced on an Illumina HiSeq 2500. The second PCR ran for about 6 to 12 cycles and used a J-beta primer mix along with a sample-barcoded 5' primer. Each TCR beta cDNA molecule received a unique molecular identifier from a template-switch 5' adaptor carrying 12 random nucleotides. Each sample yielded at least 2.5 million CDR3-containing paired-end reads. All of the RNA was converted into first-strand cDNA using the Mint cDNA synthesis kit, with a TRBC-specific oligonucleotide serving as the primer. Following uracil-DNA glycosylase treatment, a first 18-cycle PCR with universal primers M1SS and BC2_uni_R was performed on all cDNA. The paper's processing steps were these. Each sample was normalized by randomly selecting 1 million high-quality reads, each carrying a distinct molecular identifier. Reads sharing molecular identifiers were discarded rather than binned into consensus sequences. MiTCR, with a Q25 quality threshold and the strictest error-elimination algorithm, was used for CDR3 identification, clonotype clustering and error correction. A nonparametric unseen species model with Euler transformation was used to estimate lower-bound total TCR beta diversity. TCRdb redid the processing of the public reads, applying fastp at Q25 and MiXCR, and retained in-frame beta chains. Rows matching on CDR3 protein sequence are summarized as one entry with the most common DNA and genes. TCRdb, rather than the study authors, made the V and J calls. The sample data list roughly 800,000 distinct CDR3 sequences, and 25% of these were observed just once. The top ten hold around 9.2% of the sample.

Systemically healthy Caucasian individuals from Russia, roughly 40 in total and aged roughly 6 to 95 years, were included as donors. Each donor gave about 11 milliliters of peripheral blood, drawn into EDTA-treated Vacutainer tubes. Ficoll-Paque density-gradient centrifugation was used to isolate PBMCs, with at least 6.5 million per sample. Total RNA, at least 6 micrograms per sample, was extracted from PBMCs with Trizol reagent. For every donor, flow cytometry on a PBMC aliquot measured the percentage of naive CD45RAhigh/CD27high T cells. CDR1 and CDR2 were assigned from the germline V gene as KGHSH and LQKENI. Here V drops 2 bases and J drops 1 base, and the junction holds 2 bases not matched to any gene. The CDR3 spans 15 residues, from the cysteine through the phenylalanine. Only the CDR3 portion is preserved as DNA: 45 bases, with reading frame beginning at the first base. This clonotype was counted only a few times. Its antigen is currently not known. Base quality data are lacking; no much larger clone is found one base away.

These same data were also listed under a study on T cells of mothers and their children. As the second paper documents: Donors were nine systemically healthy Caucasian individuals: three mothers and their six children. cDNA synthesis used all of the extracted RNA, with around 1.5 ug of RNA in each 15 ul reaction. Sample barcodes and 2-4 random nucleotides were added via the M1S primer in the second PCR. Over 9 million TCR beta CDR3 reads came from each mother, compared with 3.3 million or so reads from each child. Thymic selection similarly shapes TCR recombination output in related and unrelated pairs, with minor effect from inherited differences. Related mother-child pairs always showed normalized repertoire overlap that was slightly higher than in unrelated mother-child pairs, though the difference was never significant. No persistent microchimeric T cell clones were found, with a detection sensitivity of roughly 99 clones per million clonotypes. Deep NGS was used in the study to compare the TCR beta repertoires of mothers and children and to look for features that separate related mother-child pairs from unrelated individuals. The mean age was roughly 40 +/- 4 years for the mothers and 11 +/- 4 years for the children. After adapters were ligated using NEBNext reagents, the libraries underwent 100+100 nt paired-end sequencing on an Illumina HiSeq 2000. To avoid cross-contamination, the mother libraries and the child libraries were prepared a month apart and sequenced in separate runs. For each donor, between about 450,000 and 2,300,000 distinct TCR beta clonotypes were identified. Naive TCR beta clonotypes were estimated from low-frequency clonotypes matched to each donor's FACS-determined naive share, without sorting.

The sequenced sample was blood. The sequence was collected from a boy between 5 and 17 years old in good health. The chain couples TRBV18 to TRBJ2-3; a stretch of 8 junction bases matches TRBD2. For the CDR3, the sequence is CASSPLAGRTDTQYF. The sequenced DNA: TGTGCCAGCTCACCATTAGCGGGGCGCACAGATACGCAGTATTTT.